This T cell receptor beta chain is drawn from a study of blood T cell repertoires in COVID-19. Authors' processing steps: Nucleated cell number was recorded as an estimate derived from reference gene primer amplification. Clones were read by immunoSEQ multiplex PCR, and TCRdb kept only the in-frame ones, dropping some. V, J and clone size are taken as reported in that table, and D and trimming were inferred from the DNA itself. The sample yields around 80,000 clones, approximately 80% seen once. The TCR sequence derives from a man older than 75 with acute or convalescent COVID-19. Sequencing input: peripheral blood.

The CDR3 here is CASSFGDRGNTEAFF. Written as DNA, the CDR3 is TGCGCCAGCAGCTTCGGGGACAGGGGGAACACTGAAGCTTTCTTT. V gene TRBV5-1 combines with J gene TRBJ1-1; 10 bases line up with TRBD1. J gave up 1 base and V 2 bases, and 2 bases lay outside the gene matches. The length of the CDR3 is 15 residues. Germline assignment: CDR1 SGHRS and CDR2 YFSETQ.